This TCR beta chain appears in the sequencing data of a study of control samples from healthy donors and cancer patients. In its sample, this clone was seen a few times. TCRdb keeps only in-frame clones here, not all; method: immunoSEQ multiplex PCR. The data contain 100,000 to 150,000 clones, approximately 90% of them singletons. CDR1 DFQATT and CDR2 SNEGSKA come from the germline V gene (reference sequence). The V and J ends lost 8 bases and 5 bases respectively, with 12 bases between them. The CDR3 extends over 11 amino acids. The source of this sequence is a man aged 18 to 30 in good health. The chain combines TRBV20-1 with TRBJ1-1; perhaps TRBD1 as D (5 bases). Sequencing input: blood. For the CDR3, the DNA is TGCAGTTCCAACAAGGGGACTGAAGCTTTCTTT. It yields the protein CSSNKGTEAFF.